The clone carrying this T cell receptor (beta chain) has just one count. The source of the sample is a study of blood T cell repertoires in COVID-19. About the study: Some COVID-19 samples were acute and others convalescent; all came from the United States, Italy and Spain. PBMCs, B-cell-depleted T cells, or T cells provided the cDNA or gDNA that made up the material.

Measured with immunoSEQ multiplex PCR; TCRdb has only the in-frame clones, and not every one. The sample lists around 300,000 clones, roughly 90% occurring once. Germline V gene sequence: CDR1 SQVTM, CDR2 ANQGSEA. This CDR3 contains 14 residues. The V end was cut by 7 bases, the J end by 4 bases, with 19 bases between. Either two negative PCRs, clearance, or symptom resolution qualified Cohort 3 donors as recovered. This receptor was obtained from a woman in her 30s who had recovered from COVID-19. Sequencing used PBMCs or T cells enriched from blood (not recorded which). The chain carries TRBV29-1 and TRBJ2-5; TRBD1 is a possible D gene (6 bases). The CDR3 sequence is CSGRTGFWGETQYF. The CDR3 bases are TGCAGCGGCCGTACAGGGTTTTGGGGAGAGACCCAGTACTTC.